A selection of T cell receptor beta chains follows, all from one sample in a study of beta chain features in type 1 diabetes. The assay was immunoSEQ multiplex PCR, and TCRdb's table has in-frame clones only and misses some. In the table there are 140,000 or so clones, 10% to 15% of which are singletons. The material sequenced was central memory CD4+ T cells from blood. Every receptor here comes from a man younger than 30 with type 1 diabetes. Each CDR3 is given without its conserved first and last residue.

j_gene: TRBJ1-4
v_gene: TRBV30
CDR3aa: AWSEMAGRGEKLF

j_gene: TRBJ2-7
v_gene: TRBV15
CDR3aa: ATSRDLASSYEQY

j_gene: TRBJ1-1
v_gene: TRBV28
CDR3aa: ASSLEVLAF

j_gene: TRBJ2-3
v_gene: TRBV6-6
CDR3aa: ASSYDREADTQY

j_gene: TRBJ1-5
v_gene: TRBV7-2
CDR3aa: ASSFGTGESQPQH

j_gene: TRBJ2-7
v_gene: TRBV30
CDR3aa: AWSPDTSSSGQSIYYHEQY

j_gene: TRBJ1-1
v_gene: TRBV29-1
CDR3aa: SVEGTGGANTEAF

j_gene: TRBJ2-4
v_gene: TRBV4-1
CDR3aa: ASSQVSTKNIQY

j_gene: TRBJ1-5
v_gene: TRBV2
CDR3aa: ASRDRRNDQPQH

j_gene: TRBJ2-3
v_gene: TRBV11-3
CDR3aa: ASSLVPPTGSGTDTQY

j_gene: TRBJ2-7
v_gene: TRBV14
CDR3aa: ASSQDIWGSDYEQY

j_gene: TRBJ1-1
v_gene: TRBV14
CDR3aa: ASSHSQGNAEAF

j_gene: TRBJ1-2
v_gene: TRBV28
CDR3aa: ASSLRIRSSNYGYT

j_gene: TRBJ1-2
v_gene: TRBV2
CDR3aa: ASSEGKGFYGYT

j_gene: TRBJ2-3
v_gene: TRBV30
CDR3aa: AWSVTGRTDTQY

j_gene: TRBJ1-2
v_gene: TRBV30
CDR3aa: AGGLGKSNGYT

j_gene: TRBJ1-2
v_gene: TRBV29-1
CDR3aa: SVDGTGGYGYT

j_gene: TRBJ1-5
v_gene: TRBV29-1
CDR3aa: SVKGQGTQPQH

j_gene: TRBJ1-2
v_gene: TRBV2
CDR3aa: ASSVRDRVPYT

j_gene: TRBJ1-6
v_gene: TRBV7-9
CDR3aa: ASRPTENYNSPLH

j_gene: TRBJ1-2
v_gene: TRBV14
CDR3aa: ASSQGSGVWGYT

j_gene: TRBJ1-6
v_gene: TRBV28
CDR3aa: ASSLVGLNNSPLH

j_gene: TRBJ2-2
v_gene: TRBV19
CDR3aa: ASTPYTGGSGELF

j_gene: TRBJ2-7
v_gene: TRBV13
CDR3aa: ASSPLGGPGEQY

j_gene: TRBJ1-1
v_gene: TRBV7-2
CDR3aa: ASSLEFRSTEAF

j_gene: TRBJ1-1
v_gene: TRBV7-2
CDR3aa: ASSLGHSNTEAF

j_gene: TRBJ2-7
v_gene: TRBV19
CDR3aa: ASSIGRESEQY

j_gene: TRBJ1-2
v_gene: TRBV7-2
CDR3aa: ASSLGVDRSYGYT

j_gene: TRBJ2-7
v_gene: TRBV30
CDR3aa: AWGLLSYEQY

j_gene: TRBJ1-2
v_gene: TRBV2
CDR3aa: ASVLNGYT

j_gene: TRBJ2-5
v_gene: TRBV1
CDR3aa: TSSQDPGGTRSQETQY

j_gene: TRBJ1-3
v_gene: TRBV7-8
CDR3aa: ASSLDGPGSGNTIY

j_gene: TRBJ2-5
v_gene: TRBV30
CDR3aa: AWSLSRQETQY

j_gene: TRBJ1-6
v_gene: TRBV18
CDR3aa: ASSPDGLSHSPLH

j_gene: TRBJ1-6
v_gene: TRBV6-1
CDR3aa: ASTARGDNSPLH

j_gene: TRBJ1-1
v_gene: TRBV2
CDR3aa: ASSEQDKAEAF

j_gene: TRBJ1-2
v_gene: TRBV30
CDR3aa: AWTRQSNYGYT

j_gene: TRBJ2-7
v_gene: TRBV23-1
CDR3aa: ASSQSGRAPTYEQY